This T cell receptor beta chain came from a study of identical twins. Study results and limitations: An excess of low generation probability was shown by twin-shared out-of-frame alpha sequences. Potential partial confounding of zero-insertion analyses by invariant MAIT and iNKT cells was noted.

With regard to this clonotype: Its antigen is unidentified.

Unmatched junction bases numbered 8, after V lost 6 bases and J lost 6 bases. This CDR3 region has 16 residues. Unique molecular identifiers were present on the cDNA, which also gained a universal primer site by template switching. TCRdb reanalysed the 5' RACE reads using MiXCR and keeps one entry per CDR3 protein. The repertoire consists of hundreds of thousands of distinct CDR3 sequences, with over 15% occurring once and the leading ten covering roughly 13%. These data also formed part of another study, on T cells expressing NK-cell markers. From that study: HCMV seropositivity marked seven of the eight sequenced donors; one was seronegative.

The J gene is TRBJ2-2, the V gene TRBV12-3 or TRBV12-4, with 12 bases fitting TRBD1. The source of this sequence is a woman aged 18 to 35 in good health. Sequences were obtained from PBMCs. The CDR3 nucleotides read TGTGCCAGCAGCCCTTTCGGGACAGGGGGCCCCGGGGAGCTGTTTTTT. It codes for CASSPFGTGGPGELFF.